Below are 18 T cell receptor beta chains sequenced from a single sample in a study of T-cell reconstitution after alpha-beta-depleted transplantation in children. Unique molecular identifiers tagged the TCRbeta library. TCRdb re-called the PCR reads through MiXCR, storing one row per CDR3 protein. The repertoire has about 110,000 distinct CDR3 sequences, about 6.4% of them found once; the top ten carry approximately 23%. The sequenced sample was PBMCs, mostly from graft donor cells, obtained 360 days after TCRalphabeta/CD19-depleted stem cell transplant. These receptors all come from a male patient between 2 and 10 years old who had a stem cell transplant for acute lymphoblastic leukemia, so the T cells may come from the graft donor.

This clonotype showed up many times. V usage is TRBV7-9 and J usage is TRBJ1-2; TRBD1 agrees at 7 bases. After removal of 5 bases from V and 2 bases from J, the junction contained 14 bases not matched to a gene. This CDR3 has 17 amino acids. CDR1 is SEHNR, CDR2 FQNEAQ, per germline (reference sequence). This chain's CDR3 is CASSHRDRPFQNYGYTF. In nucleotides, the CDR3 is TGTGCCAGCAGCCATCGGGACAGACCCTTTCAGAACTATGGCTACACCTTC.

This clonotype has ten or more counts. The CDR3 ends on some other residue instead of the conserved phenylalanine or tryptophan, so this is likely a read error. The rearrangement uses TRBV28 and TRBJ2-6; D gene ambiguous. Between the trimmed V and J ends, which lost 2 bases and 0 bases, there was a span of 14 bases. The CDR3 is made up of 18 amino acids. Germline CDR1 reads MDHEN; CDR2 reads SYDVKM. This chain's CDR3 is CASSLGPFRHSGANVLTL. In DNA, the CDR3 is TGTGCCAGCAGTTTAGGACCTTTTAGGCACTCTGGGGCCAACGTCCTGACTCTC.

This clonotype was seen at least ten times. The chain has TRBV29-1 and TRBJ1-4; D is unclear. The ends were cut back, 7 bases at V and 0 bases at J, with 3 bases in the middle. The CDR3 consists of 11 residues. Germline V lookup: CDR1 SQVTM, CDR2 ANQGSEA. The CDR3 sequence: CSGATNEKLFF. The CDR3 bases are TGCAGCGGTGCAACTAATGAAAAACTGTTTTTT.

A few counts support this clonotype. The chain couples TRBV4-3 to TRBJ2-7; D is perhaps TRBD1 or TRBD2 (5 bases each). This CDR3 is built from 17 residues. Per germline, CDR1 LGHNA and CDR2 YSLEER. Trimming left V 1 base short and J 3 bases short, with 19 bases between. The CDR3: CASSQVGDLGFSYEQYF. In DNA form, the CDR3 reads TGCGCCAGCAGCCAAGTGGGGGACCTAGGGTTCAGCTACGAGCAGTACTTC.

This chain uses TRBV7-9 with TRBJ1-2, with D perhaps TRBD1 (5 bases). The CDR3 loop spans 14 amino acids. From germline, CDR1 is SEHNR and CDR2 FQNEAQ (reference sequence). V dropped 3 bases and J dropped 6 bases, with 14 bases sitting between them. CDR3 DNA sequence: TGTGCCAGCAGCTTGGGTGGAGGGGAGAATGGCTACACCTTC. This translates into CASSLGGGENGYTF.

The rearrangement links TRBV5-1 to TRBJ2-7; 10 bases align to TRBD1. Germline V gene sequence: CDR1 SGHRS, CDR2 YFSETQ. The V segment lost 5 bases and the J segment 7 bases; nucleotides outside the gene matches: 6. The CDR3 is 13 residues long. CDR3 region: CASRGQGLREQYF. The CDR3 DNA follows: TGCGCCAGCAGGGGACAGGGGCTGAGAGAGCAGTACTTC.

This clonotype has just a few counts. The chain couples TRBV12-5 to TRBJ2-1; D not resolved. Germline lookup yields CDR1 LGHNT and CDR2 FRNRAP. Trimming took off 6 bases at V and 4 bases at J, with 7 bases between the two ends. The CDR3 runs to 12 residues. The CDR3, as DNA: TGTGCTAGTGGCGAGAGGTACAATGAGCAGTTCTTC. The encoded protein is CASGERYNEQFF.

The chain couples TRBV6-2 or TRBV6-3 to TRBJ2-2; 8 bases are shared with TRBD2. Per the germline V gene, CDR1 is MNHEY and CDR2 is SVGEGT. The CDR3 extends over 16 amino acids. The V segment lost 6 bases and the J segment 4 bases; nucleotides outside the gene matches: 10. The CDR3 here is CASSLSGSGTTGELFF. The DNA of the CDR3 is TGTGCCAGCAGCCTGAGCGGGAGTGGAACCACCGGGGAGCTGTTTTTT.

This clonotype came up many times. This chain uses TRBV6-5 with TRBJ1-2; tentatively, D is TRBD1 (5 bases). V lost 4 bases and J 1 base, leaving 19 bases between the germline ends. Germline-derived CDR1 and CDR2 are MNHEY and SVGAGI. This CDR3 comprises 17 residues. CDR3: CASSCSSARQFNYGYTF. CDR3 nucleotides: TGTGCCAGCAGTTGCTCCAGTGCCCGACAGTTTAACTATGGCTACACCTTC.

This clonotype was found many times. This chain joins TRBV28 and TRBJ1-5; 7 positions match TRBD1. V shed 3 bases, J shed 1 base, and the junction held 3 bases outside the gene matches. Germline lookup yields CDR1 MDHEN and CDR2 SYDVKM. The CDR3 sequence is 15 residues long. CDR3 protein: CASSFSGGSNQPQHF. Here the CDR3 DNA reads TGTGCCAGCAGTTTTTCAGGGGGGAGCAATCAGCCCCAGCATTTT.

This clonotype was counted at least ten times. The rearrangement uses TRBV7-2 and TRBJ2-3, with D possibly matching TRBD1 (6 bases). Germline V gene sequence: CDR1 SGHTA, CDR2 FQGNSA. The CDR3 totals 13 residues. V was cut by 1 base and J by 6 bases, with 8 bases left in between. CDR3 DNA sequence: TGTGCCAGCAGCTTAGGTCAGGGGGATACGCAGTATTTT. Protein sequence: CASSLGQGDTQYF.

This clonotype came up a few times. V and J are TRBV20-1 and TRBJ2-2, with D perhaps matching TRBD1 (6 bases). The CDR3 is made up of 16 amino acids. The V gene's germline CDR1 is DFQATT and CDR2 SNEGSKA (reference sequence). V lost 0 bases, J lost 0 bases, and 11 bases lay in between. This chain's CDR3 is CSARDMRTANTGELFF. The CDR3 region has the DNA TGCAGTGCTAGAGATATGAGGACAGCGAACACCGGGGAGCTGTTTTTT.

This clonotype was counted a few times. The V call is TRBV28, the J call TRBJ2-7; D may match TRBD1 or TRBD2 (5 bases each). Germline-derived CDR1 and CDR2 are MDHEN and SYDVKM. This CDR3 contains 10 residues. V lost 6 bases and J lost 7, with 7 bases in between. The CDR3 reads CASRRGEQYF. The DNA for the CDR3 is TGTGCCAGCAGGAGGGGTGAGCAGTACTTC.

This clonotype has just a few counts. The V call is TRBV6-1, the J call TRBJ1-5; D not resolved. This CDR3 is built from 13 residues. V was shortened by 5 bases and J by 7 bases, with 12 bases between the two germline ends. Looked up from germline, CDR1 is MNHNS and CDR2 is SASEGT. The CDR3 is CASSLGYRQPQHF. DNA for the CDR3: TGTGCCAGCAGTCTGGGTTATAGGCAGCCCCAGCATTTT.

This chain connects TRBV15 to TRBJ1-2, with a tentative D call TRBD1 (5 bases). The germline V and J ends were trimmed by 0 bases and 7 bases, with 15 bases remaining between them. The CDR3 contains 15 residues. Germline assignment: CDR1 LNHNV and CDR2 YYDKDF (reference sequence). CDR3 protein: CATSRDPRVMSGYTF. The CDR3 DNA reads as TGTGCCACCAGCAGAGATCCCAGGGTGATGAGTGGCTACACCTTC.

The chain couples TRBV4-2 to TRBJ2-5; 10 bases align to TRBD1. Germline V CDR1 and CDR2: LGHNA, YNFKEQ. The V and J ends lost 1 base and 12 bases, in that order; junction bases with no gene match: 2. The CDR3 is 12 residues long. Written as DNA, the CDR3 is TGTGCCAGCAGCCAAGGAGGGACAGGGGAGTACTTC. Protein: CASSQGGTGEYF.

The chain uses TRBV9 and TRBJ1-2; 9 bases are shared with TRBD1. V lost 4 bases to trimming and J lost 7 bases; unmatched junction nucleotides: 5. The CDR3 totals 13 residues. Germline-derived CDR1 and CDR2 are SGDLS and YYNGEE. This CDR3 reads CASSLGTGFGYTF. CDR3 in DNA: TGTGCCAGCAGCCTCGGGACAGGGTTTGGCTACACCTTC. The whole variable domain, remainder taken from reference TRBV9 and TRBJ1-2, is DSGVTQTPKHLITATGQRVTLRCSPRSGDLSVYWYQQSLDQGLQFLIQYYNGEERAKGNILERFSAQQFPDLHSELNLSSLELGDSALYFCASSLGTGFGYTFGSGTRLTVV.

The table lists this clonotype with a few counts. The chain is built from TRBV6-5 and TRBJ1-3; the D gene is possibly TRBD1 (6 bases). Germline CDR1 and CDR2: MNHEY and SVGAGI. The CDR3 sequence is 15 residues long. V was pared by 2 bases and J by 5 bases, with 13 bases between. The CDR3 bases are TGTGCCAGCAGTTACGGGGCGGGGGGCAGAAACACCATATATTTT. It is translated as CASSYGAGGRNTIYF.